The 20 T cell receptor beta chains in this list originate from one sample, sequenced in a study of T cell responses to AZD1222 COVID-19 vaccine. TCRdb's table, derived via immunoSEQ multiplex PCR, lists solely in-frame clones and lacks some. The profile covers approximately 140,000 clones, with approximately 90% appearing a single time and 2.8% taken by the ten largest. The sequenced sample was peripheral blood, obtained on day 0 of AZD1222 vaccination. The source is an adult in good health.

This clone was seen once. V usage is TRBV11-1 and J usage is TRBJ2-3; 7 positions agree with TRBD2. The CDR3 runs 14 residues. Germline V lookup: CDR1 SGHAT, CDR2 FQDESV (reference sequence). V lost 5 bases and J lost 4; bases outside the gene matches: 6. The CDR3 here is CASSKGLVADTQYF. CDR3 coding DNA: TGTGCCAGCAGCAAAGGACTAGTGGCAGATACGCAGTATTTT. The full variable domain, completed using reference TRBV11-1 and TRBJ2-3, is EAEVAQSPRYKITEKSQAVAFWCDPISGHATLYWYRQILGQGPELLVQFQDESVVDDSQLPKDRFSAERLKGVDSTLKIQPAELGDSAMYLCASSKGLVADTQYFGPGTRLTVL.

The V gene is TRBV7-7, the J gene TRBJ2-5, with unresolved D. Germline V gene lookup returns CDR1 SSHAT and CDR2 FNYEAQ (reference sequence). Trimming stripped 2 bases from V and 5 bases from J, with 12 bases between. There are 14 residues in the CDR3. CDR3 residues: CASSLNPIAETQYF. For the CDR3, the DNA is TGTGCCAGCAGCTTAAACCCGATTGCGGAGACCCAGTACTTC.

The J gene is TRBJ2-1, the V gene TRBV13, with a tentative D call TRBD2 (6 bases). Trimming shortened V by 5 bases and J by 6 bases, and 11 bases separated the two germline ends. Germline values: CDR1 PRHDT, CDR2 FYEKMQ (reference sequence). CDR3 length: 13 amino acids. CDR3 sequence (DNA): TGTGCCAGCAGCGACGACGGGGGCAATGAGCAGTTCTTC. It yields the protein CASSDDGGNEQFF.

The genes are TRBV9 and TRBJ1-2, with 9 nucleotides matching TRBD1. The germline CDR1 and CDR2 sequences are SGDLS and YYNGEE. The CDR3 runs 14 residues. Trimming at V came to 8 bases and at J to 8 bases, leaving 13 bases not matched to a gene. The CDR3 sequence: CASSSGQGSRGYTF. CDR3 in DNA: TGTGCCAGTTCGTCGGGACAGGGATCTCGAGGCTACACCTTC.

V gene TRBV2 combines with J gene TRBJ2-1; no reliable D call. This CDR3 spans 12 amino acids. Per germline, CDR1 SNHLY and CDR2 FYNNEI. Trimming cost V 7 bases and J 8 bases, with 12 bases left between them. CDR3 sequence (DNA): TGTGCCAGCAAAACCCACCGCTATGAGCAGTTCTTC. Translated, it gives CASKTHRYEQFF.

The rearrangement links TRBV7-3 to TRBJ2-3; D remains ambiguous. The germline V and J ends were trimmed by 5 bases and 4 bases, with 10 bases remaining between them. The CDR3 contains 13 residues. Germline CDR1 is SGHTA and CDR2 is FQGTGA. CDR3 DNA: TGTGCCAGCAGCCCGCAGAACTCAGATACGCAGTATTTT. Translated: CASSPQNSDTQYF. The full variable domain, in which reference TRBV7-3 and TRBJ2-3 provide the parts outside the CDR3, is GAGVSQTPSNKVTEKGKYVELRCDPISGHTALYWYRQSLGQGPEFLIYFQGTGAADDSGLPNDRFFAVRPEGSVSTLKIQRTERGDSAVYLCASSPQNSDTQYFGPGTRLTVL.

V usage is TRBV5-1 and J usage is TRBJ2-1; D possibly matches TRBD1 or TRBD2 (5 bases each). The ends were cut back, 5 bases at V and 0 bases at J, with 9 bases in the middle. Germline V gene lookup returns CDR1 SGHRS and CDR2 YFSETQ. The CDR3 runs to 14 residues. The CDR3 DNA sequence: TGCGCCAGCAGACCGGGACCCTCCTACAATGAGCAGTTCTTC. It yields the protein CASRPGPSYNEQFF.

The chain combines TRBV7-2 with TRBJ2-5; D unresolved. V was cut by 3 bases and J by 0 bases, with 2 bases left in between. Germline V gene lookup returns CDR1 SGHTA and CDR2 FQGNSA. The CDR3 totals 12 residues. The CDR3 region is CASSLYQETQYF. The DNA of the CDR3 is TGTGCCAGCAGCTTGTACCAAGAGACCCAGTACTTC.

This clone was observed a few times. The chain has TRBV18 and TRBJ1-5; TRBD1 is a possible D gene (6 bases). The germline V gene has CDR1 KGHSH and CDR2 LQKENI. Trimming stripped 6 bases from V and 5 bases from J, with 17 bases between. CDR3 length: 15 residues. The CDR3 DNA reads TGTGCCAGCTCGTCTCAGGGGAGGGCCCATCAGCCCCAGCATTTT. This sequence encodes CASSSQGRAHQPQHF.

This chain links TRBV10-3 with TRBJ2-2; D is uncertain. CDR1 is ENHRY and CDR2 is SYGVKD in the germline V gene. This CDR3 is 13 amino acids long. V lost 3 bases and J lost 6, with 8 bases in between. CDR3 in amino acids: CAISELFAGELFF. The CDR3 DNA is TGTGCCATCAGTGAATTGTTCGCCGGGGAGCTGTTTTTT.

The chain links TRBV20-1 to TRBJ2-7; possibly TRBD2 for D (5 bases). Trimming took 3 bases from V and 3 from J, leaving 12 bases between them. This CDR3 contains 13 residues. The germline CDR1 and CDR2 sequences are DFQATT and SNEGSKA (reference sequence). CDR3 nucleotide sequence: TGCAGTGCTAGTCGTGAACTAGGCTACGAGCAGTACTTC. Amino acids: CSASRELGYEQYF.

CDR3 residues: CASSPVGRDDTEAFF. The CDR3 DNA is TGCGCCAGCAGCCCCGTAGGCAGGGACGACACTGAAGCTTTCTTT. The V gene is TRBV4-1, the J gene TRBJ1-1; possibly TRBD1 for D (5 bases). The CDR3 is made up of 15 amino acids. In germline, CDR1 is MGHRA, CDR2 YSYEKL. The germline V and J ends were trimmed by 4 bases and 3 bases, with 15 bases remaining between them.

The chain couples TRBV11-3 to TRBJ2-1; a possible D gene is TRBD2 (6 bases). Trimming left V 4 bases short and J 2 bases short, with 9 bases between. This CDR3 has 14 amino acids. The germline V gene encodes CDR1 SGHNT and CDR2 YENEEA. The CDR3 protein is CASSWGETYNEQFF. CDR3 DNA: TGTGCCAGCAGCTGGGGGGAGACCTACAATGAGCAGTTCTTC.

This clone occurred once. This chain connects TRBV7-2 to TRBJ2-1; 10 bases line up with TRBD2. This CDR3 has 15 amino acids. The germline CDR1 and CDR2 sequences are SGHTA and FQGNSA. V lost 5 bases, J lost 4 bases, and 5 bases stayed unmatched. The CDR3 sequence: CASSAGAGGYNEQFF. The CDR3 DNA reads as TGTGCCAGCAGCGCCGGAGCGGGGGGGTACAATGAGCAGTTCTTC. The full variable domain, with the rest looked up from reference TRBV7-2 and TRBJ2-1, is GAGVSQSPSNKVTEKGKDVELRCDPISGHTALYWYRQSLGQGLEFLIYFQGNSAPDKSGLPSDRFSAERTGGSVSTLTIQRTQQEDSAVYLCASSAGAGGYNEQFFGPGTRLTVL.

The rearrangement links TRBV2 to TRBJ2-7; D not certain. V shed 7 bases and J shed 0 bases, with 13 bases lying between them. Per the germline V gene, CDR1 is SNHLY and CDR2 is FYNNEI. This CDR3 is built from 14 residues. Here the CDR3 reads CASTPLISSYEQYF. The CDR3 nucleotides read TGTGCCAGCACCCCCTTGATAAGCTCCTACGAGCAGTACTTC.

V is TRBV14 and J is TRBJ1-1, with D unresolved. Germline loops: CDR1 SGHDN, CDR2 FVKESK. V lost 2 bases and J lost 0, with 4 bases in between. The CDR3 runs 13 residues. CDR3 in amino acids: CASSQLLNTEAFF. DNA for the CDR3: TGTGCCAGCAGCCAATTGCTGAACACTGAAGCTTTCTTT. Full variable domain (rest looked up from reference TRBV14 and TRBJ1-1): EAGVTQFPSHSVIEKGQTVTLRCDPISGHDNLYWYRRVMGKEIKFLLHFVKESKQDESGMPNNRFLAERTGGTYSTLKVQPAELEDSGVYFCASSQLLNTEAFFGQGTRLTVV.

V gene TRBV5-1 combines with J gene TRBJ1-6, with TRBD1 matching 7 bases. The V gene end was trimmed by 0 bases and the J gene end by 5 bases; junction bases not matched to a gene: 2. The CDR3 covers 15 residues. Germline CDR1 reads SGHRS; CDR2 reads YFSETQ. The CDR3 loop is CASSLGDSDNSPLHF. The CDR3 DNA sequence: TGCGCCAGCAGCTTGGGGGACAGCGATAATTCACCCCTCCACTTT.

The gene calls are TRBV4-2 and TRBJ2-5, with TRBD2 as a possible D gene (5 bases). Trimming took 1 base from V and 0 from J, leaving 9 bases between them. Per the germline V gene, CDR1 is LGHNA and CDR2 is YNFKEQ. The CDR3 consists of 15 residues. The CDR3 DNA follows: TGTGCCAGCAGCCAAGGAGAACTAGACCAAGAGACCCAGTACTTC. Protein: CASSQGELDQETQYF.

The chain employs TRBV30 and TRBJ2-3; D tentatively fits TRBD1 or TRBD2 (5 bases each). CDR1 GTSNPN and CDR2 SVGIG come from the germline V gene (reference sequence). V lost 8 bases, J lost 3 bases, and 18 bases lay in between. The length of the CDR3 is 14 residues. CDR3 loop: CAAGTLGSTDTQYF. The CDR3 DNA reads as TGTGCCGCCGGGACCCTAGGGAGTACAGATACGCAGTATTTT.

As DNA, the CDR3 is TGTGCCAGCAGACCGCGTGATACCGGGGAGCTGTTTTTT. Residues: CASRPRDTGELFF. The chain is built from TRBV27 and TRBJ2-2, with D unclear. The germline V and J ends were trimmed by 6 bases and 5 bases, with 10 bases remaining between them. The V gene's germline CDR1 is MNHEY and CDR2 SMNVEV (reference sequence). This CDR3 has 13 residues.